One and the same sample provided the 3 T cell receptor beta chains below, sequenced in a study of T cells expressing NK-cell markers. TCRdb reprocessed the 5' RACE reads, with one entry per CDR3 protein and no DNA. The table counts 450,000 to 600,000 distinct CDR3 sequences; under 4.5% lies in the top ten. Sequenced input: blood T cells: a sorted CD56 or NKG2C T cell subset, CD4+ or CD8+ T cells, or bulk PBMC T cells (not recorded which). These receptors all stem from a man aged 18 to 29 in good health.

V and J are TRBV27 and TRBJ2-7; TCRdb names TRBD1, which stays unverified in the absence of DNA. This CDR3 is 13 amino acids long. The V gene's germline CDR1 is MNHEY and CDR2 SMNVEV (reference sequence). This CDR3 reads CASGAGPTYEQYF.

CDR3 in amino acids: CASSSSPGLAGGPQDTQYF. The chain links TRBV12-3 or TRBV12-4 to TRBJ2-3; there is no DNA to check the TCRdb D call of TRBD2. There are 19 residues in the CDR3.

This sequence joins TRBV20-1 and TRBJ2-4. CDR1 is DFQATT, CDR2 SNEGSKA, per germline (reference sequence). This CDR3 has 15 residues. Here the CDR3 reads CSASRQNLAKNIQYF.